This T cell receptor (beta chain) came from a study of cytomegalovirus exposure and HLA in healthy donors. Study details: A prior analysis found more than 90 million unique TCR beta sequences from around 180 million T cells.

PCR primers comprised 60 Vbeta and 13 Jbeta primers. This table comes from immunoSEQ multiplex PCR, and its TCRdb copy is limited to in-frame clones, with some not included. Of about 120,000 clones listed, about 75% are singletons. Trimming shortened V by 10 bases and J by 1 base, and 13 bases separated the two germline ends. CDR1 is MDHEN, CDR2 SYDVKM, per germline. The CDR3 covers 13 residues. The TCR was taken from a woman aged 40 to 49 in good health and CMV-seropositive. The sequenced sample consisted of PBMCs. This rearrangement joins TRBV28 to TRBJ1-1; unclear D gene. CDR3 in amino acids: CATRAPANTEAFF. CDR3 DNA: TGTGCCACCAGAGCCCCCGCGAACACTGAAGCTTTCTTT.